Below, 25 T cell receptor beta chains from the same sample are listed, as sequenced in a study of T cells in Graves' hyperthyroidism and ophthalmopathy. Amplification of TCR beta CDR3 regions was performed using RNA transcripts as template. First-round RT-PCR of the TCR CDR3 relied on the HTBI primer set. TCRdb ran MiXCR on the multiplex PCR reads and lists one entry per CDR3 protein. The sample shows hundreds of thousands of distinct CDR3 sequences, 24% of them seen only once. Sequencing used blood. All receptors derive from a woman in her 30s with Graves' ophthalmopathy.

The chain uses TRBV20-1 and TRBJ2-3, with 8 positions matching TRBD2. The V gene end was trimmed by 6 bases and the J gene end by 5 bases; junction bases not matched to a gene: 7. Germline assignment: CDR1 DFQATT and CDR2 SNEGSKA (reference sequence). CDR3 length: 13 amino acids. The chain's CDR3 is CSAPRGGEDTQYF. The DNA of the CDR3 is TGCAGTGCCCCACGGGGGGGCGAAGATACGCAGTATTTT.

This clonotype was seen only once. A much larger clone is a single base away; this may be a read error. The chain uses TRBV2 and TRBJ2-5; the match to TRBD1 covers 9 bases. Per the germline V gene, CDR1 is SNHLY and CDR2 is FYNNEI. The ends lost 7 bases at V and 7 bases at J; junction bases unmatched: 13. The CDR3 contains 15 residues. The CDR3 DNA is TGTGCCAGCAAATCCGGGACAGGGAGGATTCGGACCCAGTACTTC. It is translated as CASKSGTGRIRTQYF.

This clonotype was found many times. V is TRBV12-5 and J is TRBJ2-7; D is uncertain. The CDR3 consists of 11 residues. Germline loops: CDR1 LGHNT, CDR2 FRNRAP. Trimming removed 7 bases at V and 2 bases at J, with 6 bases between. The CDR3 here is CASVGPYEQYF. The CDR3 nucleotides read TGTGCTAGTGTCGGCCCCTACGAGCAGTACTTC. The full variable domain, rest sourced from reference TRBV12-5 and TRBJ2-7, is DARVTQTPRHKVTEMGQEVTMRCQPILGHNTVFWYRQTMMQGLELLAYFRNRAPLDDSGMPKDRFSAEMPDATLATLKIQPSEPRDSAVYFCASVGPYEQYFGPGTRLTVT.

V gene TRBV3-1 combines with J gene TRBJ1-1, with D tentatively TRBD1 (5 bases). The V end was cut by 0 bases, the J end by 3 bases, with 11 bases between. CDR3 size: 15 residues. In germline, CDR1 is LGHDT, CDR2 YNNKEL (reference sequence). CDR3 amino acids: CASSQDQQGDTEAFF. In DNA, the CDR3 is TGTGCCAGCAGCCAAGACCAGCAGGGAGACACTGAAGCTTTCTTT.

This clonotype was seen repeatedly, ten times or more. V and J are TRBV6-5 and TRBJ1-1, with D uncertain. The CDR3 is made up of 13 amino acids. Germline values: CDR1 MNHEY, CDR2 SVGAGI. V lost 4 bases and J lost 1, with 7 bases in between. CDR3 in amino acids: CASSSFTNTEAFF. CDR3 nucleotides: TGTGCCAGCAGTTCTTTCACGAACACTGAAGCTTTCTTT.

Turning to this clonotype: At one end the junction does not follow the germline gene, possibly because of a read error. This rearrangement joins TRBV20-1 to TRBJ2-7; D gene unclear. This CDR3 region has 12 residues. Germline assignment: CDR1 DFQATT and CDR2 SNEGSKA (reference sequence). CDR3 loop: CSARVSPYEQCF. For the CDR3, the DNA is TGCAGTGCTAGAGTCAGCCCCTACGAGCAGTGCTTC.

This clonotype came up many times. CDR3 coding DNA: TGTGCCAGCGGACGGACAGACGGTGCTTCACCCCTCCACTTT. This sequence encodes CASGRTDGASPLHF. The rearrangement links TRBV12-3 or TRBV12-4 to TRBJ1-6; D may be TRBD1 (6 bases). The CDR3 has 14 amino acids. Trimming stripped 8 bases from V and 9 bases from J, with 17 bases between.

At least ten counts were recorded for this clonotype. The V and J genes are TRBV7-9 and TRBJ1-1; D gene unclear. The V end lost 6 bases, the J end lost 7 bases, and 12 bases lay between the germline ends. The CDR3 is made up of 12 amino acids. Germline assignment: CDR1 SEHNR and CDR2 FQNEAQ (reference sequence). The CDR3 spells CASSSRTLEAFF. CDR3 DNA: TGTGCCAGCAGTTCCAGGACTCTTGAAGCTTTCTTT.

This clonotype was found many times. V usage is TRBV20-1 and J usage is TRBJ2-7, with a possible D match to TRBD2 (6 bases). Germline CDR1 is DFQATT and CDR2 is SNEGSKA (reference sequence). Between the trimmed V and J ends, which lost 1 base and 2 bases, there was a span of 12 bases. CDR3 size: 14 residues. The CDR3 here is CSARAHGGTYEQYF. Written as DNA, the CDR3 is TGCAGTGCTAGAGCTCACGGAGGGACCTACGAGCAGTACTTC.

This clonotype was detected only a few times. This chain joins TRBV10-3 and TRBJ2-7; 8 bases fit TRBD2. Trimming removed 6 bases from V and 4 bases from J; junction bases left unmatched: 5. CDR1 is ENHRY, CDR2 SYGVKD, per germline. This CDR3 region has 13 residues. DNA of the CDR3: TGTGCCATCAGACAGCGGGAGAAGTACGAGCAGTACTTC. Encoded protein: CAIRQREKYEQYF.

This CDR3 is CASSAGLAEETQYF. Written as DNA, the CDR3 is TGCGCCAGCAGTGCGGGACTAGCGGAAGAGACCCAGTACTTC. The chain has TRBV10-1 and TRBJ2-5; 11 bases are a match to TRBD2. CDR3 length equals 14 residues. Germline CDR1 and CDR2: WNHNN and SYGVQD (reference sequence). J lost 3 bases, V lost 4 bases, and 1 base had no gene match.

This clonotype came up many times. The J gene is TRBJ1-3, the V gene TRBV7-9; possibly TRBD1 for D (5 bases). Germline V gene sequence: CDR1 SEHNR, CDR2 FQNEAQ (reference sequence). The V and J ends lost 1 base and 2 bases respectively, with 12 bases between them. The CDR3 totals 16 residues. The CDR3 region is CASSLERGRTGNTIYF. Here the CDR3 DNA reads TGTGCCAGCAGCTTAGAAAGGGGTCGAACTGGAAACACCATATATTTT.

The rearrangement joins TRBV6-1 to TRBJ1-6, with a possible D match to TRBD1 (5 bases). The CDR3 runs 16 residues. CDR1 is MNHNS, CDR2 SASEGT, per germline. V lost 6 bases, J lost 10 bases, and 22 bases lay in between. The CDR3 region has the DNA TGTGCCAGCAGCAACCCCCGAGGCCCAGGGAGGTCACCCCTCCACTTT. Protein sequence: CASSNPRGPGRSPLHF.

The gene calls are TRBV19 and TRBJ2-7, with TRBD1 matching over 9 bases. With 5 bases clipped from V and 3 bases from J, the junction kept 8 bases outside the gene matches. The CDR3 is 15 amino acids. Germline CDR1 LNHDA, CDR2 SQIVND (reference sequence). The CDR3 spells CASSLSGTGIYEQYF. Written as DNA, the CDR3 is TGTGCCAGTAGTTTGTCCGGGACAGGGATCTACGAGCAGTACTTC.

The chain recombines TRBV7-9 with TRBJ2-5, with 8 bases aligning to TRBD2. Per germline, CDR1 SEHNR and CDR2 FQNEAQ (reference sequence). V was pared by 2 bases and J by 2 bases, with 4 bases of the junction left unmatched. There are 15 residues in the CDR3. CDR3 residues: CASSLILAAQETQYF. DNA of the CDR3: TGTGCCAGCAGCTTAATACTAGCGGCGCAAGAGACCCAGTACTTC.

This clonotype occurred many times. The V call is TRBV19, the J call TRBJ1-2; D may be TRBD1 (6 bases). CDR1 LNHDA and CDR2 SQIVND come from the germline V gene (reference sequence). V lost 3 bases and J 3 bases, leaving 11 bases between the germline ends. This CDR3 contains 14 residues. The CDR3 reads CASSMPQGYYGYTF. The CDR3 DNA follows: TGTGCCAGTAGTATGCCGCAGGGGTACTATGGCTACACCTTC. Full variable domain (remainder filled in from reference TRBV19 and TRBJ1-2): DGGITQSPKYLFRKEGQNVTLSCEQNLNHDAMYWYRQDPGQGLRLIYYSQIVNDFQKGDIAEGYSVSREKKESFPLTVTSAQKNPTAFYLCASSMPQGYYGYTFGSGTRLTVV.

The chain links TRBV6-5 to TRBJ2-7, with TRBD1 matching over 10 bases. The CDR3 contains 15 residues. Germline trimming cut 4 bases from V and 3 bases from J; bases unmatched to any gene: 6. Germline CDR1 is MNHEY and CDR2 is SVGAGI. CDR3 protein: CASSWLDRGGYEQYF. In DNA, the CDR3 is TGTGCCAGCAGTTGGCTGGACAGGGGGGGCTACGAGCAGTACTTC.

This clonotype was observed many times. The J gene is TRBJ2-5, the V gene TRBV10-3; D not resolved. From germline, CDR1 is ENHRY and CDR2 SYGVKD. The CDR3 sequence is 13 residues long. The V and J ends lost 3 bases and 2 bases respectively, with 7 bases between them. The CDR3 DNA reads as TGTGCCATCAGTGAAAGTCAGCAAGAGACCCAGTACTTC. Residues: CAISESQQETQYF.

Many counts were recorded for this clonotype. The chain carries TRBV4-3 and TRBJ1-5, with D unresolved. Germline-derived CDR1 and CDR2 are LGHNA and YSLEER. The germline V and J ends were trimmed by 0 bases and 4 bases, with 10 bases remaining between them. The CDR3 has 15 amino acids. CDR3 loop: CASSQDLGYNQPQHF. CDR3 bases: TGCGCCAGCAGCCAAGATCTGGGCTATAATCAGCCCCAGCATTTT.

Only a few counts were recorded for this clonotype. The chain combines TRBV5-5 with TRBJ2-2; D is ambiguous. The CDR3 is made up of 15 amino acids. CDR1 and CDR2 from the germline V gene are SGHKS and YYEKEE (reference sequence). V was shortened by 2 bases and J by 1 base, with 9 bases between the two germline ends. This CDR3 is CASSFGQRNTGELFF. CDR3 DNA sequence: TGTGCCAGCAGCTTCGGGCAGAGGAACACCGGGGAGCTGTTTTTT.

This clonotype was counted many times. This rearrangement joins TRBV19 to TRBJ1-2; 7 positions agree with TRBD1. V trimming: 4 bases; J trimming: 3 bases; junction bases outside the gene matches: 11. The CDR3 is 16 residues long. The germline CDR1 and CDR2 sequences are LNHDA and SQIVND (reference sequence). The CDR3 reads CASSRRDRDSDYGYTF. The CDR3 coding sequence is TGTGCCAGTAGTAGACGAGACCGGGACAGCGACTATGGCTACACCTTC.

This clonotype was recorded at least ten times. A much larger clone lies one base from this, so it may be a read error. The CDR3 region is CASSPREDYGYTF. The CDR3 DNA reads as TGTGCCAGCAGCCCCAGGGAGGACTATGGCTACACCTTC. The chain recombines TRBV7-2 with TRBJ1-2; D is perhaps TRBD1 (5 bases). V dropped 5 bases and J dropped 3 bases, with 10 bases sitting between them. CDR3 length equals 13 residues. The germline gives CDR1 SGHTA, CDR2 FQGNSA.

In this sample, this clonotype turned up many times. The CDR3 protein is CASSLNDRAGEPQHF. The CDR3 nucleotides read TGCGCCAGCAGCCTCAACGACAGGGCCGGGGAGCCCCAGCATTTT. This chain connects TRBV5-1 to TRBJ1-5; TRBD1 matches at 7 bases. CDR3 length: 15 residues. Germline V lookup: CDR1 SGHRS, CDR2 YFSETQ. The ends lost 4 bases at V and 8 bases at J; junction bases unmatched: 12.

This clonotype was picked up a small number of times. The chain employs TRBV6-5 and TRBJ2-7; TRBD2 is a possible D gene (6 bases). The V end was cut by 0 bases, the J end by 3 bases, with 12 bases between. The CDR3 spans 15 residues. CDR1 is MNHEY and CDR2 is SVGAGI in the germline V gene. CDR3 in amino acids: CASSYSGLSHYEQYF. CDR3 DNA: TGTGCCAGCAGTTACTCGGGACTGAGCCACTACGAGCAGTACTTC.

This clonotype was detected ten times or more. A much larger clone sits a single nucleotide away, making a read error possible. J is TRBJ2-5 and V is TRBV28, with D perhaps being TRBD1 or TRBD2 (5 bases each). Germline V gene data show CDR1 as MDHEN and CDR2 as SYDVKM. CDR3 length: 18 amino acids. Trimming stripped 4 bases from V and 5 bases from J, with 26 bases between. CDR3 in amino acids: CASSSNRNLGAGWETQYF. Written as DNA, the CDR3 is TGTGCCAGCAGTTCAAACCGCAATCTCGGGGCAGGGTGGGAGACCCAGTACTTC.